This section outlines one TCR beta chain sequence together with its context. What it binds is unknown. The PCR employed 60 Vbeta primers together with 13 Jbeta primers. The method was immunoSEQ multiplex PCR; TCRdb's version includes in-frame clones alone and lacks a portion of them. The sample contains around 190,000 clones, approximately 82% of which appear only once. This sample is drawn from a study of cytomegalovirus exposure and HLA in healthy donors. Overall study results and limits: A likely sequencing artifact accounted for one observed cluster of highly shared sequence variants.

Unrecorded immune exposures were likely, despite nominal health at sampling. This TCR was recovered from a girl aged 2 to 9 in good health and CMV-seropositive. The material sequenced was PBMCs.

CDR3 residues: CASSQPTGVTIFEAFF. The CDR3 bases are TGCGCCAGCAGCCAACCGACAGGGGTGACAATTTTTGAAGCTTTCTTT. The V and J genes are TRBV4-1 and TRBJ1-1; 8 bases are shared with TRBD1. The junction had 12 bases not matched to a gene; V was cut back by 2 bases and J by 7 bases. The germline gives CDR1 MGHRA, CDR2 YSYEKL. The CDR3 is 16 residues long.